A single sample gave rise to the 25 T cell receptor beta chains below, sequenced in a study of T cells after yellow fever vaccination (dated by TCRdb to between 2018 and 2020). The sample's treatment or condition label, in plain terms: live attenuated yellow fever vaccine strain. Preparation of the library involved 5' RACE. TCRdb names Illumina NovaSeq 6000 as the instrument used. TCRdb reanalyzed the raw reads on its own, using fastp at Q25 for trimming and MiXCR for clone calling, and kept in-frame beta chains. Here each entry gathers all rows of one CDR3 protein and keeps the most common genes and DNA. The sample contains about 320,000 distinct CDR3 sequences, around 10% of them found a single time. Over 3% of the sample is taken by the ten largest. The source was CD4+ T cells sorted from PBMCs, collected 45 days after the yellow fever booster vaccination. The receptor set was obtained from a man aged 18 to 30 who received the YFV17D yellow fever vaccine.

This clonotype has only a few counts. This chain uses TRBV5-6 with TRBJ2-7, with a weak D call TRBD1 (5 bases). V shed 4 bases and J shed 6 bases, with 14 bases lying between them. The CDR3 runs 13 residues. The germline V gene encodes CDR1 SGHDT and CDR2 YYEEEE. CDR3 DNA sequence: TGTGCCAGCAGCCCCCGCAGGGTAGGCGAGCAGTACGTC. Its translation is CASSPRRVGEQYV.

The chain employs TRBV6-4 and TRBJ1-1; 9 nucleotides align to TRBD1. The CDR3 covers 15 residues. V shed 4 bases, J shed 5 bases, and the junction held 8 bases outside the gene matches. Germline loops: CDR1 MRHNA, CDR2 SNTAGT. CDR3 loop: CASSVTGGAGTEAFF. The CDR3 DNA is TGTGCCAGCAGTGTCACAGGGGGCGCGGGGACTGAAGCTTTCTTT.

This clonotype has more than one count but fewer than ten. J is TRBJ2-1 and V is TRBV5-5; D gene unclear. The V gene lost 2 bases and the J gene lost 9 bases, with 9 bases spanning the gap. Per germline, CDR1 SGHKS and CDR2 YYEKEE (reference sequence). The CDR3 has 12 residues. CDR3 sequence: CASSFPTGEQFF. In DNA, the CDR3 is TGTGCCAGCAGCTTTCCGACGGGTGAGCAGTTCTTC.

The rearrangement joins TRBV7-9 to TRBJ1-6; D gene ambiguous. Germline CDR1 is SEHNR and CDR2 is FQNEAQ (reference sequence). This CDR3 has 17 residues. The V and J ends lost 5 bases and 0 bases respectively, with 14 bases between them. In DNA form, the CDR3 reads TGTGCCAGCAGCCATGACACTGGAAGCTCCTATAATTCACCCCTCCACTTT. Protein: CASSHDTGSSYNSPLHF.

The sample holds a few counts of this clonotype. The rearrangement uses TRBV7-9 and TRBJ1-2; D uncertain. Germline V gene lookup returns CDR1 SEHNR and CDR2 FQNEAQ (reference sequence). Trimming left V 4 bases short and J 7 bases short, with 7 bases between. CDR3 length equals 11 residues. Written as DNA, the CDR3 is TGTGCCAGCAGCTCCGACCTTGGCTACACCTTC. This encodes CASSSDLGYTF.

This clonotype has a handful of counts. The CDR3 coding sequence is TGTGCCAGCAGCCAGGACAGGGGGGGCACTGAAGCTTTCTTT. This sequence encodes CASSQDRGGTEAFF. This chain joins TRBV7-6 and TRBJ1-1; 10 bases are shared with TRBD1. The V and J ends lost 5 bases and 4 bases, in that order; junction bases with no gene match: 4. The germline CDR1 and CDR2 sequences are SGHVS and FNYEAQ. The CDR3 contains 14 residues.

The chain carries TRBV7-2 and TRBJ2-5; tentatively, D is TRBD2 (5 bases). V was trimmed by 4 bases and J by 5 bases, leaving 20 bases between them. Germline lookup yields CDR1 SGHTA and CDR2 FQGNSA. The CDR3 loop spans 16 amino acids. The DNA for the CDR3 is TGTGCCAGCAGCTCCTCGGGCCTTCCGGGGTGGGAGACCCAGTACTTC. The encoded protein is CASSSSGLPGWETQYF. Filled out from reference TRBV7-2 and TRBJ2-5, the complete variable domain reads GAGVSQSPSNKVTEKGKDVELRCDPISGHTALYWYRQSLGQGLEFLIYFQGNSAPDKSGLPSDRFSAERTGGSVSTLTIQRTQQEDSAVYLCASSSSGLPGWETQYFGPGTRLLVL.

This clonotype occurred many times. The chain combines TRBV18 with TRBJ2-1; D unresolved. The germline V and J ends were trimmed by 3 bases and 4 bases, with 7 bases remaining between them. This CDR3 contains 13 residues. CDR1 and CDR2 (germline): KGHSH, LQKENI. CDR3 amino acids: CASSPRDYNEQFF. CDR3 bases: TGTGCCAGCTCACCTAGAGATTACAATGAGCAGTTCTTC. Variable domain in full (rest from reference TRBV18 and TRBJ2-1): NAGVMQNPRHLVRRRGQEARLRCSPMKGHSHVYWYRQLPEEGLKFMVYLQKENIIDESGMPKERFSAEFPKEGPSILRIQQVVRGDSAAYFCASSPRDYNEQFFGPGTRLTVL.

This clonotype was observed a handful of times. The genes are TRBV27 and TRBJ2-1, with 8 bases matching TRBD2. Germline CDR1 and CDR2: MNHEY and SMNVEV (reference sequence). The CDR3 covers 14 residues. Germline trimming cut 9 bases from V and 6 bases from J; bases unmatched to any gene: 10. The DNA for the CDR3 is TGTGCCAGTAAGACTCAGCGGGGGCGCAATGAGCAGTTCTTC. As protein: CASKTQRGRNEQFF.

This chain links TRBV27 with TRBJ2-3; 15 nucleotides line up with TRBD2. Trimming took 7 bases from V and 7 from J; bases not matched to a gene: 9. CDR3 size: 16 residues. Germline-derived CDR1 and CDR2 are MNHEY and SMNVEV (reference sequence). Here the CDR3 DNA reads TGTGCCAGCAAAGGACTAGCGGGGGGGCCATTTAATACGCAGTATTTT. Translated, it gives CASKGLAGGPFNTQYF.

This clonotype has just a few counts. The CDR3 sequence is CSAHQGRKQETQYF. The CDR3 region has the DNA TGCAGTGCTCACCAAGGACGGAAACAAGAGACCCAGTACTTC. The chain carries TRBV20-1 and TRBJ2-5; D not certain. Germline V gene sequence: CDR1 DFQATT, CDR2 SNEGSKA (reference sequence). With 5 bases removed from V and 2 bases from J, the gap between germline ends came to 15 bases. CDR3 length equals 14 residues.

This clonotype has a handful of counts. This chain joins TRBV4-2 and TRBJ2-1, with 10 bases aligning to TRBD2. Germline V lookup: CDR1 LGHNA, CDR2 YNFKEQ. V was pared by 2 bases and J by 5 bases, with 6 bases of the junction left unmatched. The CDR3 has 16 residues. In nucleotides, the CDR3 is TGTGCCAGCAGCCAAACCGGGACTAGCGTGGACAATGAGCAGTTCTTC. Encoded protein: CASSQTGTSVDNEQFF.

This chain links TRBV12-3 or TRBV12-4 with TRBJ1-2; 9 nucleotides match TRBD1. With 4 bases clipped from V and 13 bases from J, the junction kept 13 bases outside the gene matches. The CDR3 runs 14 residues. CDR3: CASSSRGTGNDCTF. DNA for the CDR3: TGTGCCAGCAGTTCCCGGGGGACAGGGAACGATTGCACCTTC.

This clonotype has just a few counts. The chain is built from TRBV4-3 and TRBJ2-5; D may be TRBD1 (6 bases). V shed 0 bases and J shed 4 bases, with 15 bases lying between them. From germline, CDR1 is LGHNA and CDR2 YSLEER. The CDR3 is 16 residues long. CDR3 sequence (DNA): TGCGCCAGCAGCCAAGATTTGGGGGAAGGGGGAGAGACCCAGTACTTC. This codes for CASSQDLGEGGETQYF.

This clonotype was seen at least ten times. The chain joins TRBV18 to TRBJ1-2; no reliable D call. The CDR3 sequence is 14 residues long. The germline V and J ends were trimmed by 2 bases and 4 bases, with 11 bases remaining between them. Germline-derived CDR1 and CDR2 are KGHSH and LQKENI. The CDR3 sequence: CASSPGQATYGYTF. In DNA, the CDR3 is TGTGCCAGCTCACCAGGGCAGGCAACCTATGGCTACACCTTC.

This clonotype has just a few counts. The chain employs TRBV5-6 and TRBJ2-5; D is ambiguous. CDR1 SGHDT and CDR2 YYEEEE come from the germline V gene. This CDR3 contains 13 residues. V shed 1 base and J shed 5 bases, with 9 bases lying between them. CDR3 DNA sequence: TGTGCCAGCAGCTTGTACGATCATGAGACCCAGTACTTC. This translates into CASSLYDHETQYF.

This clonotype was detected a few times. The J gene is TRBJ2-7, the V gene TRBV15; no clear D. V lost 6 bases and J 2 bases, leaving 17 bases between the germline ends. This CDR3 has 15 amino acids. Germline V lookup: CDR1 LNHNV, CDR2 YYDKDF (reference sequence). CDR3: CATSNNRAPTYEQYV. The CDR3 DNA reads TGTGCCACCAGTAACAACCGGGCCCCGACCTACGAGCAGTACGTC.

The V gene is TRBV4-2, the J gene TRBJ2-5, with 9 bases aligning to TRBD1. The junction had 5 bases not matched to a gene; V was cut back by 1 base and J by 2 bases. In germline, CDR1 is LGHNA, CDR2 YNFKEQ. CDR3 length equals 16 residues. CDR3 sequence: CASSQGQGGMQETQYF. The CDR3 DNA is TGTGCCAGCAGCCAAGGACAGGGGGGGATGCAAGAGACCCAGTACTTC.

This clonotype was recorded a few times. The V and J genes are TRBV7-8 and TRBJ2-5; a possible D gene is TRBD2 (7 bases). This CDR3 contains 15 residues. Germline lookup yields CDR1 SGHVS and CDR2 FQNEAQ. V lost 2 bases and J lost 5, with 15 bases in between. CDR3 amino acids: CASSLPGGRRETQYF. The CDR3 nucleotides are TGTGCCAGCAGCTTACCGGGGGGCCGGCGGGAGACCCAGTACTTC.

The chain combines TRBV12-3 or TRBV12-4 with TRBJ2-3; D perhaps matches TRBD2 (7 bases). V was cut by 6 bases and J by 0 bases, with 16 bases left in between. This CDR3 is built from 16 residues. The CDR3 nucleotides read TGTGCCAGCAGCCCTGGGGGGGCCGTTAGCACAGATACGCAGTATTTT. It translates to CASSPGGAVSTDTQYF.

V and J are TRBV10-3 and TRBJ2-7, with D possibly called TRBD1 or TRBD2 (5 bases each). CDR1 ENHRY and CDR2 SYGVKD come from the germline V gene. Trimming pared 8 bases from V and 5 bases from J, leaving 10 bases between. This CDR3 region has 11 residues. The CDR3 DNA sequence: TGTGCCATCTGGGACCCCCACGAGCAGTACGTC. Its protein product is CAIWDPHEQYV.

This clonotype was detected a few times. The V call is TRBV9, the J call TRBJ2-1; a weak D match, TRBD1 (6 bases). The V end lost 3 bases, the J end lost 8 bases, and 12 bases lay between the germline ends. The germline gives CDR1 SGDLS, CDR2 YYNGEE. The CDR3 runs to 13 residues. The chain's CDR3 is CASSERDTDEQFF. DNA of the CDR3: TGTGCCAGCAGCGAGAGGGACACCGATGAGCAGTTCTTC.

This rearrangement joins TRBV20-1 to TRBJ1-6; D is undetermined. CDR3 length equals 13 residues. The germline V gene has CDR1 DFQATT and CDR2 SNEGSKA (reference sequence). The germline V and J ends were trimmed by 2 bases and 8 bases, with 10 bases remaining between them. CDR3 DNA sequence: TGCAGTGCTAGAATGTCGAGTGATTCACCCCTCCACTTT. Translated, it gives CSARMSSDSPLHF.

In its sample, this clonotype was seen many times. This CDR3 reads CASSGARRGSYNEQFF. CDR3 sequence (DNA): TGTGCCAGCAGTGGGGCCCGGCGGGGCTCCTACAATGAGCAGTTCTTC. The genes are TRBV27 and TRBJ2-1; the D gene is possibly TRBD2 (6 bases). Germline V CDR1 and CDR2: MNHEY, SMNVEV (reference sequence). The V end was cut by 5 bases, the J end by 0 bases, with 14 bases between. The CDR3 runs 16 residues.

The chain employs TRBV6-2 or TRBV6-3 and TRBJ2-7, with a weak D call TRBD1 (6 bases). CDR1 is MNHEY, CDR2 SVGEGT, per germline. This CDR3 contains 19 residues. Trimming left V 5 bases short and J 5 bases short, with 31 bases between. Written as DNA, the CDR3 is TGTGCCAGCAGTCACAGTTCGAATTGGGACAAACTGCGTTTGGACGAGCAGTACTTC. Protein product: CASSHSSNWDKLRLDEQYF.